This T cell receptor beta chain stems from a study of blood T cells in healthy people across ages. From germline, CDR1 is LGHNA and CDR2 YSLEER. V was shortened by 0 bases and J by 9 bases, with 15 bases between the two germline ends. The CDR3 contains 16 residues. Primed by a sample-barcoded 5' primer and a J-beta primer mix, a second PCR proceeded for about 7 to 11 cycles. A single record per CDR3 protein comes from TCRdb applying MiXCR to the 5' RACE reads. The table lists 650,000 to 1,000,000 distinct CDR3 sequences, roughly 35% of them singletons. This clonotype appeared many times. This receptor was obtained from a man aged 18 to 29 in good health. V gene TRBV4-3 combines with J gene TRBJ1-6; D ambiguous. The sequenced sample consisted of blood. The CDR3 reads CASSQEKGWVCSPLHF. CDR3 DNA sequence: TGCGCCAGCAGCCAAGAAAAGGGATGGGTTTGTTCACCCCTCCACTTT.